This T cell receptor (beta chain) derives from a study of OX40 agonist ivuxolimab in advanced cancers. TCRdb's table, derived via immunoSEQ multiplex PCR, lists solely in-frame clones and lacks some. The table shows roughly 70,000 clones, with less than 90% occurring only once. Germline V gene lookup returns CDR1 SGHTS and CDR2 YDEGEE. The CDR3 contains 15 residues. V trimming: 5 bases; J trimming: 4 bases; junction bases outside the gene matches: 8. V is TRBV5-8 and J is TRBJ2-2; 7 bases agree with TRBD1. The sequenced sample was CD4+ or CD8+ T cells sorted from blood, obtained in a trial of the OX40 agonist ivuxolimab. The TCR originated in an adult with an advanced solid tumor such as melanoma, head and neck, liver or kidney cancer. The DNA for the CDR3 is TGTGCCAGCAGTTCTAGGACAGGACTCACCGGGGAGCTGTTTTTT. Protein product: CASSSRTGLTGELFF.